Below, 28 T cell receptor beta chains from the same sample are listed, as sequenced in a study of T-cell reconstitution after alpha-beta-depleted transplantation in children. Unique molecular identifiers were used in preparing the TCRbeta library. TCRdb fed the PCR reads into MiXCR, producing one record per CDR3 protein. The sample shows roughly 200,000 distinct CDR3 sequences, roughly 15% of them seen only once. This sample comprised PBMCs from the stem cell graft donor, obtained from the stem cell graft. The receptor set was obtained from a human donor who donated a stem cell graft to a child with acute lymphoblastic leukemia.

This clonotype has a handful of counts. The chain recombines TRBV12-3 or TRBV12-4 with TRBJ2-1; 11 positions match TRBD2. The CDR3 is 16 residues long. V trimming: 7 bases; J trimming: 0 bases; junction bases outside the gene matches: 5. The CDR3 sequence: CASTFSGRASYNEQFF. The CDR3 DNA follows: TGTGCCAGCACGTTTAGCGGGAGGGCCTCCTACAATGAGCAGTTCTTC.

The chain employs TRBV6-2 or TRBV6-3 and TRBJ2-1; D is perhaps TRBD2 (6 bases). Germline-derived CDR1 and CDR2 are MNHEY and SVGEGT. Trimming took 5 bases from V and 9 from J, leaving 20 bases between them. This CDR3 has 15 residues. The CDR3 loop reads CASSLRRAGEGEQFF. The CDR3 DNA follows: TGTGCCAGCAGTCTACGGAGGGCCGGTGAGGGTGAGCAGTTCTTC.

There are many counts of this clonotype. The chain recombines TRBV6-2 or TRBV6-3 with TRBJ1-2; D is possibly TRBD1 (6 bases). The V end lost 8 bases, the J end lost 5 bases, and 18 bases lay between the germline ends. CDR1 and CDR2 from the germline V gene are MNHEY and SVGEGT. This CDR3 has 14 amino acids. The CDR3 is CASLRPGRGYGYTF. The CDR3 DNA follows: TGTGCCAGCCTCCGTCCAGGGAGGGGGTATGGCTACACCTTC.

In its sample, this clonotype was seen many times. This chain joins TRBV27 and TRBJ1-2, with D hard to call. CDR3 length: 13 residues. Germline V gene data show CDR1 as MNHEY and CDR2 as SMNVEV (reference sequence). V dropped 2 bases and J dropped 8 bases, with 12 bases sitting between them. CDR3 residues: CASSLNDRGGYTF. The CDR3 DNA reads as TGTGCCAGCAGTTTAAACGATCGCGGGGGCTACACCTTC.

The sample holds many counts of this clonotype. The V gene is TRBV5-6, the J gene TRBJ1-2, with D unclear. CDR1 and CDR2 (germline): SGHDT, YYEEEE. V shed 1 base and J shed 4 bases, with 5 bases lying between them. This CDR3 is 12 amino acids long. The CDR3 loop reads CASSLFGYGYTF. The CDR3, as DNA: TGTGCCAGCAGCTTGTTTGGCTATGGCTACACCTTC.

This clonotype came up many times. CDR3 DNA sequence: TGTGCCAGCAGCCAAAGACAGGGTGCTACCTACGAGCAGTACTTC. Amino acids: CASSQRQGATYEQYF. J is TRBJ2-7 and V is TRBV12-3 or TRBV12-4; 7 positions match TRBD1. Germline trimming cut 6 bases from V and 2 bases from J; bases unmatched to any gene: 10. The CDR3 has 15 residues.

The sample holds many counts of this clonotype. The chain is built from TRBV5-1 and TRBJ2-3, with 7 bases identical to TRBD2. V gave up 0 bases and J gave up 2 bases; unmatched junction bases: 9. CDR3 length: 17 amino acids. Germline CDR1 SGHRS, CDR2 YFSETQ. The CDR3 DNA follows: TGCGCCAGCAGCTTGGGTACGGGACTACAAAACACAGATACGCAGTATTTT. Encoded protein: CASSLGTGLQNTDTQYF.

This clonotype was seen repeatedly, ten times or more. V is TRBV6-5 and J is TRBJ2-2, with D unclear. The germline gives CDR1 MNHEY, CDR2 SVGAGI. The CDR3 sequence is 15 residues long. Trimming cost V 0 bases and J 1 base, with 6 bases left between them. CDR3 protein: CASSYSIGNTGELFF. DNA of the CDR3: TGTGCCAGCAGTTACTCGATTGGGAACACCGGGGAGCTGTTTTTT.

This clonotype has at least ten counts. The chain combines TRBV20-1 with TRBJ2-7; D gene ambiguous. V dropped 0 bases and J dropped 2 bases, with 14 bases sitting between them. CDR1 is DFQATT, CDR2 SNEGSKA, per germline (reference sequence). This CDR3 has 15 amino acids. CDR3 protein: CSARDLDISAYEQYF. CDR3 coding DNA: TGCAGTGCTAGAGATCTCGATATCAGTGCCTACGAGCAGTACTTC.

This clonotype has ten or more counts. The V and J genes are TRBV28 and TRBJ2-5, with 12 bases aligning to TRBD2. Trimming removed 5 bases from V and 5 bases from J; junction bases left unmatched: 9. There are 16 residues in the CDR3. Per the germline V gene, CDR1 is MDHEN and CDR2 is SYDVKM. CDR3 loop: CASSGLAGTVSETQYF. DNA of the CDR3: TGTGCCAGCAGTGGACTAGCGGGAACCGTTAGCGAGACCCAGTACTTC. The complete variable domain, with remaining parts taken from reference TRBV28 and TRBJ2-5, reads DVKVTQSSRYLVKRTGEKVFLECVQDMDHENMFWYRQDPGLGLRLIYFSYDVKMKEKGDIPEGYSVSREKKERFSLILESASTNQTSMYLCASSGLAGTVSETQYFGPGTRLLVL.

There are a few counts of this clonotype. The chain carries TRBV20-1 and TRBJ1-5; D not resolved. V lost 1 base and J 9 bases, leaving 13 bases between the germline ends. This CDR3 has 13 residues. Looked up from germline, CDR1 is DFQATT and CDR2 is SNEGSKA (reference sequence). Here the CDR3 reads CSARVTSASPQHF. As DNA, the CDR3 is TGCAGTGCTAGAGTGACATCGGCTTCGCCCCAGCATTTT.

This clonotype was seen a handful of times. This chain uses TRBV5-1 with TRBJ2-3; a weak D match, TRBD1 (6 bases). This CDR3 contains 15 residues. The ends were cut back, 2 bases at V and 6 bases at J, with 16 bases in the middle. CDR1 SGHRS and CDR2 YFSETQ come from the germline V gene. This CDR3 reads CASSFGKTGTDTQYF. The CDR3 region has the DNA TGCGCCAGCAGCTTTGGCAAAACAGGGACCGATACGCAGTATTTT.

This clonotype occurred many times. This chain's CDR3 is CASSQGQANSPLHF. CDR3 nucleotides: TGTGCCAGCAGTCAGGGACAGGCTAATTCACCCCTCCACTTT. The chain uses TRBV12-3 or TRBV12-4 and TRBJ1-6; 8 bases line up with TRBD1. The junction had 3 bases not matched to a gene; V was cut back by 5 bases and J by 6 bases. The CDR3 length is 14 residues.

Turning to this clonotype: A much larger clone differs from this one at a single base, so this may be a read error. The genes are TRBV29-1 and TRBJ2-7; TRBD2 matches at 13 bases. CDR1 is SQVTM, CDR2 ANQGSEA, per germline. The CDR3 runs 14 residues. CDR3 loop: CSVVGLAGAYERYF. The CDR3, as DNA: TGCAGCGTTGTCGGACTAGCGGGAGCCTACGAGCGGTACTTC.

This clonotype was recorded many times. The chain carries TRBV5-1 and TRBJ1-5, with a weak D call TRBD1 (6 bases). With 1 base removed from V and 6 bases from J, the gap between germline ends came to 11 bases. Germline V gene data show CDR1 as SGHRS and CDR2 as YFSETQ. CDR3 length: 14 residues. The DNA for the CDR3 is TGCGCCAGCAGCTTGACAGGGAATAGTCAGCCCCAGCATTTT. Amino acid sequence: CASSLTGNSQPQHF.

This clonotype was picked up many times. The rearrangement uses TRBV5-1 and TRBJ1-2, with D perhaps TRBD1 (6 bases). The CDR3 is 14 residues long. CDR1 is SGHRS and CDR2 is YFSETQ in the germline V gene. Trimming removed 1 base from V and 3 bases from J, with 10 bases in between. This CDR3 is CASSLTGRDYGYTF. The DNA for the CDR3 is TGCGCCAGCAGCTTGACAGGGAGGGACTATGGCTACACCTTC.

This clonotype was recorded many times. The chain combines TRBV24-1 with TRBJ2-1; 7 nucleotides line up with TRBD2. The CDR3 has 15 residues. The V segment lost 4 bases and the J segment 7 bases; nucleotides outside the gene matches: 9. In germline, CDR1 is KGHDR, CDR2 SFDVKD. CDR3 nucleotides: TGTGCCACCAGTGACGGAGGGAGGGCCAGGAATGAGCAGTTCTTC. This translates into CATSDGGRARNEQFF.

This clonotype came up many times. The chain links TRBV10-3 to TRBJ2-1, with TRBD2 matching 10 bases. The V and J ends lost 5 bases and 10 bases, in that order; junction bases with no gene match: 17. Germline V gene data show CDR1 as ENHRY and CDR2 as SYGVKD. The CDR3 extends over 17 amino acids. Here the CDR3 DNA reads TGTGCCATCAGTCTCCTAGCGGGAGACTCCCCGGCGAACGAGCAGTTCTTC. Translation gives CAISLLAGDSPANEQFF.

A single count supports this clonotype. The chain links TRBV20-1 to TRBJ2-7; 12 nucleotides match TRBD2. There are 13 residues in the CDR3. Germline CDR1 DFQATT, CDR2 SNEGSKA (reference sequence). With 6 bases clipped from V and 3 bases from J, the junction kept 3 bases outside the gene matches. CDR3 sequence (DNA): TGCAGTGCACAGGGACTAGCGGGCTACGAGCAGTACTTC. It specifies CSAQGLAGYEQYF.

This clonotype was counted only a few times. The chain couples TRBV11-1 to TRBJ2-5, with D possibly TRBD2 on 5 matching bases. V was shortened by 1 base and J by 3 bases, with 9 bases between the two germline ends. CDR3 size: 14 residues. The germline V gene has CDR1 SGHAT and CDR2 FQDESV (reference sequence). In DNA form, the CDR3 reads TGTGCCAGCAGCTTAGATGTCGGGAAAGAGACCCAGTACTTC. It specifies CASSLDVGKETQYF.

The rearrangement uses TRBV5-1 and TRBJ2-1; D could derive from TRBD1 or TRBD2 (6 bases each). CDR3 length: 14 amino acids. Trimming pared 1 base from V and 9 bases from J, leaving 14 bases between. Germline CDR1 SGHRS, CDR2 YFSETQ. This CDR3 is CASSLSVGGPEQFF. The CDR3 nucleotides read TGCGCCAGCAGCTTGAGTGTCGGGGGCCCTGAGCAGTTCTTC.

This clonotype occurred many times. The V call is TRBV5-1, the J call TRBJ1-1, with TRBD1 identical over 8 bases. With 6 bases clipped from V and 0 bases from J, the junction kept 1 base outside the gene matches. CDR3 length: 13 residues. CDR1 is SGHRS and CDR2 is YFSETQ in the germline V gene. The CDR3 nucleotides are TGCGCCAGCAAGGACAGGGTGAACACTGAAGCTTTCTTT. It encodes CASKDRVNTEAFF.

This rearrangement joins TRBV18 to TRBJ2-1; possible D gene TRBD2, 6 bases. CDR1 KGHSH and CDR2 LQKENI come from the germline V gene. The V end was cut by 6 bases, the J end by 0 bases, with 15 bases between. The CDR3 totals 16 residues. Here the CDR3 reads CASSGGEGHSYNEQFF. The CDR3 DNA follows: TGTGCCAGCTCCGGAGGGGAAGGTCACTCCTACAATGAGCAGTTCTTC.

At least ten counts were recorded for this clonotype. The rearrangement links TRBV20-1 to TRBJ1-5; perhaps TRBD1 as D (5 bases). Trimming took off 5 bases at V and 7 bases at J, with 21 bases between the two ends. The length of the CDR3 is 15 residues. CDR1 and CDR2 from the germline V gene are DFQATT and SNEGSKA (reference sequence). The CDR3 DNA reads TGCAGTGCTGTAAAGGGGACGCAGATGGGGCAGCCCCAGCATTTT. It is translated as CSAVKGTQMGQPQHF.

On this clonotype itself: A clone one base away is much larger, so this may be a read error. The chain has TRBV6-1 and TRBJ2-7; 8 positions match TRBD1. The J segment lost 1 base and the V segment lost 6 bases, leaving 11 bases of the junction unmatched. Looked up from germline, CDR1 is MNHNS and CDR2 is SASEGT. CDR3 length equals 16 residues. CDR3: CASSPPGDRISYEQYF. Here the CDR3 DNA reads TGTGCCAGCAGCCCCCCGGGGGACAGGATTTCCTACGAGCAGTACTTC.

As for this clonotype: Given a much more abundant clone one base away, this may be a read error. In DNA, the CDR3 is TGCGCCAGCAGCTTAGACGAACAGGATGAAGCTTTCTTT. Amino acid sequence: CASSLDEQDEAFF. This chain connects TRBV5-1 to TRBJ1-1; D might be TRBD1 (5 bases). Germline V gives CDR1 SGHRS, CDR2 YFSETQ. The CDR3 spans 13 residues. V lost 2 bases, J lost 7 bases, and 12 bases lay in between.

The chain's CDR3 is CASKYGTESYGYTF. As DNA, the CDR3 is TGTGCCAGCAAGTACGGGACTGAGTCCTATGGCTACACCTTC. The V call is TRBV27, the J call TRBJ1-2, with a possible D match to TRBD1 (5 bases). The CDR3 contains 14 residues. Looked up from germline, CDR1 is MNHEY and CDR2 is SMNVEV (reference sequence). V was cut by 7 bases and J by 4 bases, with 16 bases left in between.

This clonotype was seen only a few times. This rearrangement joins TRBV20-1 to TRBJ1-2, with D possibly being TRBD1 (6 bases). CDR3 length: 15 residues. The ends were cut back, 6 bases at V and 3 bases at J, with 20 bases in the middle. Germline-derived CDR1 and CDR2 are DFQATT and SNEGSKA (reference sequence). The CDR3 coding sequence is TGCAGTGCCACCCCCTCTAGACAGGCCCACTATGGCTACACCTTC. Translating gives CSATPSRQAHYGYTF.